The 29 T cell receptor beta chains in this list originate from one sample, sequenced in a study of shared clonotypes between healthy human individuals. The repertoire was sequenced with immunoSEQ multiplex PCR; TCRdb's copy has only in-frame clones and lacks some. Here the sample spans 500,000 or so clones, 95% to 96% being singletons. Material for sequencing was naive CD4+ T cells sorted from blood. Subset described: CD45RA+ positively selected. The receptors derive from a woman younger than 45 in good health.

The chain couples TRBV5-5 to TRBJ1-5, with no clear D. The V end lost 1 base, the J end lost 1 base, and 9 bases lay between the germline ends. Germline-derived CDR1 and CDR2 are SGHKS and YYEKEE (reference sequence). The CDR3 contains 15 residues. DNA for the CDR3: TGTGCCAGCAGCTTGAGACTGTACAGCAATCAGCCCCAGCATTTT. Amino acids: CASSLRLYSNQPQHF.

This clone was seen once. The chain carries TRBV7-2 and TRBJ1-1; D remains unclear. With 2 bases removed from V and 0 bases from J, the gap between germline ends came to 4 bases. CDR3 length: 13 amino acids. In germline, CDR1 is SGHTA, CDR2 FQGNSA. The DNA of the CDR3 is TGTGCCAGCAGCTTACAGTTGAACACTGAAGCTTTCTTT. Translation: CASSLQLNTEAFF.

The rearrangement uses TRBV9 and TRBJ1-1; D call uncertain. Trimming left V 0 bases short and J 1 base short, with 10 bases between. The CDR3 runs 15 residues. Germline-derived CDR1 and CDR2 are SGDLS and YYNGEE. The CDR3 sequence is CASSVDLGRNTEAFF. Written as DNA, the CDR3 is TGTGCCAGCAGCGTAGACCTCGGCCGGAACACTGAAGCTTTCTTT. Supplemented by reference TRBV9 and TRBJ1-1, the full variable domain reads DSGVTQTPKHLITATGQRVTLRCSPRSGDLSVYWYQQSLDQGLQFLIQYYNGEERAKGNILERFSAQQFPDLHSELNLSSLELGDSALYFCASSVDLGRNTEAFFGQGTRLTVV.

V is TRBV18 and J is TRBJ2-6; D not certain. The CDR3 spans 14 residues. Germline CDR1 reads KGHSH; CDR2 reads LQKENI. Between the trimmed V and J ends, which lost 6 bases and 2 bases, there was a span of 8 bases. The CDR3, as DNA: TGTGCCAGCTCGTTGGTCCCTGGGGCCAACGTCCTGACTTTC. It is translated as CASSLVPGANVLTF. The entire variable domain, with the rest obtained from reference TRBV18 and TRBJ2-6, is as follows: NAGVMQNPRHLVRRRGQEARLRCSPMKGHSHVYWYRQLPEEGLKFMVYLQKENIIDESGMPKERFSAEFPKEGPSILRIQQVVRGDSAAYFCASSLVPGANVLTFGAGSRLTVL.

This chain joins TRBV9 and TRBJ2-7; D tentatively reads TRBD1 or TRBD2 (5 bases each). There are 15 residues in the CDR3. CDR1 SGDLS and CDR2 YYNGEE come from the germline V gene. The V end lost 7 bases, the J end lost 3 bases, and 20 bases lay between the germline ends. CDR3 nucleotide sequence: TGTGCCAGCCCGGTCCGGGACCTACCTAGCTACGAGCAGTACTTC. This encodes CASPVRDLPSYEQYF.

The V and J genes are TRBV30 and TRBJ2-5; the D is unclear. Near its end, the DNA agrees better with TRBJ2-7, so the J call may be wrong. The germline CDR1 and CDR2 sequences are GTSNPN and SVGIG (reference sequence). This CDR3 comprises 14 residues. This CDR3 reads CAWSVRGGLHEQYF. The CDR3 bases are TGTGCCTGGAGTGTACGTGGCGGCCTACACGAGCAGTACTTC.

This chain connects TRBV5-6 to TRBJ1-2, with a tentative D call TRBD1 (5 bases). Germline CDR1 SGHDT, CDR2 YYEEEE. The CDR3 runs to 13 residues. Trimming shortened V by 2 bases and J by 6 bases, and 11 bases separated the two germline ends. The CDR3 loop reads CASSFFQGNGYTF. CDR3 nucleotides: TGTGCCAGCAGCTTCTTCCAGGGTAATGGCTACACCTTC.

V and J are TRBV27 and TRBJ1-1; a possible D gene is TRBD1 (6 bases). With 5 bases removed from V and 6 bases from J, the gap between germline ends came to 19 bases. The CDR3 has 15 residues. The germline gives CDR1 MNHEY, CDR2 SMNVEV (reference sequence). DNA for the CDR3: TGTGCCAGCAGTACAGGGAGGTTTGCTGCCTCTGAAGCTTTCTTT. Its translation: CASSTGRFAASEAFF.

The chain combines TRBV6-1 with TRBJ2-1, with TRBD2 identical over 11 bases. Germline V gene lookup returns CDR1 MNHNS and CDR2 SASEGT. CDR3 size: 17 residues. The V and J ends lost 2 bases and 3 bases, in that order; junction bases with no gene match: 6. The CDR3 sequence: CASSEYGTSGFYNEQFF. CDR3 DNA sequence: TGTGCCAGCAGTGAATACGGGACTAGCGGCTTCTACAATGAGCAGTTCTTC.

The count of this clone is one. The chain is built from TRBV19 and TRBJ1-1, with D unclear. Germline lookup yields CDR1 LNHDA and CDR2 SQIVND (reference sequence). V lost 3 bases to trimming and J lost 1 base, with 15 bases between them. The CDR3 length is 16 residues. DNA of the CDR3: TGTGCCAGTAGTATCCCCAGCGGCATCGAGAACACTGAAGCTTTCTTT. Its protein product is CASSIPSGIENTEAFF.

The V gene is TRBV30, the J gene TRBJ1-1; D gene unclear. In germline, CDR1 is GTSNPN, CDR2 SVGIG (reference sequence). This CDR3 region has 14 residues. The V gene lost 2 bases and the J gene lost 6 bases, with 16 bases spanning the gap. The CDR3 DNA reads TGTGCCTGGAGTCCAAACGCGGTTCGGCCTGAAGCTTTCTTT. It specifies CAWSPNAVRPEAFF.

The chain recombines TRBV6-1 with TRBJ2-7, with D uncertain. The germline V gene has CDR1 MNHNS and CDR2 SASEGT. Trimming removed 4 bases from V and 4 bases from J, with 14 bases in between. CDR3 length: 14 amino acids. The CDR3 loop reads CASSVQPSSYEQYF. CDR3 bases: TGTGCCAGCAGTGTCCAACCTAGTTCTTACGAGCAGTACTTC.

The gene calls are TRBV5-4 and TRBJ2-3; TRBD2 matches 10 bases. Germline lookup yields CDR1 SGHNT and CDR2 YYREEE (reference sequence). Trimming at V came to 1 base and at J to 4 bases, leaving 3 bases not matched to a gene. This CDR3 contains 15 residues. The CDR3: CASSLSAGGPDTQYF. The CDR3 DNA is TGTGCCAGCAGCTTGTCAGCGGGAGGGCCAGATACGCAGTATTTT.

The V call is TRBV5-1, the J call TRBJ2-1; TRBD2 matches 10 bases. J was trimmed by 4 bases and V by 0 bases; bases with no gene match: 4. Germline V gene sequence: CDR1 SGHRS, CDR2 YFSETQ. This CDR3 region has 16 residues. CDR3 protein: CASSLAGTSEYNEQFF. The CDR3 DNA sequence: TGCGCCAGCAGCTTGGCGGGGACTAGCGAATACAATGAGCAGTTCTTC.

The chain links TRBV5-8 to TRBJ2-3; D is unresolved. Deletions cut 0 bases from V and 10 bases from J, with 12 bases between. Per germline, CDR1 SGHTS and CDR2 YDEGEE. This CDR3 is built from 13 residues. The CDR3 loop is CASSLAPNPPQYF. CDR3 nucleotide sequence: TGTGCCAGCAGCTTGGCCCCTAACCCGCCGCAGTATTTT.

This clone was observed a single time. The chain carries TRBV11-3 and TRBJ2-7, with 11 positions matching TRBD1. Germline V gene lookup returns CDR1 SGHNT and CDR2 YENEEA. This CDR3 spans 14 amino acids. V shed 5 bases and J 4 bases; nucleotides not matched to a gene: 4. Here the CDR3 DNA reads TGTGCCAGCAGCCCGGGGACAGGGGGATACGAGCAGTACTTC. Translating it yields CASSPGTGGYEQYF.

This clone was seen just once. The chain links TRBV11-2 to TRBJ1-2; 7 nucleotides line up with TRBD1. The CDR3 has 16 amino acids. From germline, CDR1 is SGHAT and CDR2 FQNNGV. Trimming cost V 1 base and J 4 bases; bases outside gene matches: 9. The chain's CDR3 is CASSLVKVTGVYGYTF. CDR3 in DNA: TGTGCCAGCAGCTTAGTTAAGGTTACAGGGGTCTATGGCTACACCTTC.

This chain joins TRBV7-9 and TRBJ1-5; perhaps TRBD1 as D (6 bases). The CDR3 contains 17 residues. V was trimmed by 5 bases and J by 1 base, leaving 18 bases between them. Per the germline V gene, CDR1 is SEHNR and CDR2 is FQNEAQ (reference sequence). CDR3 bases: TGTGCCAGCAGCCCTTCAGGGGCCCGGGGGAGCAATCAGCCCCAGCATTTT. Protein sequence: CASSPSGARGSNQPQHF.

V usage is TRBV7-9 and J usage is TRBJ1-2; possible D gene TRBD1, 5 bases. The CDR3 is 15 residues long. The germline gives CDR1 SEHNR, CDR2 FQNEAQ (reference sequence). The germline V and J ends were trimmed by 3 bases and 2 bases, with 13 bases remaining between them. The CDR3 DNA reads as TGTGCCAGCAGCTTCCGGGAGACAGCCAACTATGGCTACACCTTC. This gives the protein CASSFRETANYGYTF.

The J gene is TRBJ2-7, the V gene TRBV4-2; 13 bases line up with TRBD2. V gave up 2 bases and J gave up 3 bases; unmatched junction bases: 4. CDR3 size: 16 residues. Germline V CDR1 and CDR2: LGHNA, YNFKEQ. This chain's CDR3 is CASSQNGLAGDYEQYF. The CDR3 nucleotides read TGTGCCAGCAGCCAAAACGGACTAGCGGGAGACTACGAGCAGTACTTC.

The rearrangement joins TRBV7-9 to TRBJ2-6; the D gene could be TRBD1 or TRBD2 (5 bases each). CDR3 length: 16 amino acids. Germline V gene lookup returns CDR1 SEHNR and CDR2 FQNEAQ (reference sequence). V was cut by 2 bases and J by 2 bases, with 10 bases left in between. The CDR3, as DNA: TGTGCCAGCAGCTTACTCCTGGGGGCTGGGGCCAACGTCCTGACTTTC. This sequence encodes CASSLLLGAGANVLTF. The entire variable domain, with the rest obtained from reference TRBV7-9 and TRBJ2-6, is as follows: DTGVSQNPRHKITKRGQNVTFRCDPISEHNRLYWYRQTLGQGPEFLTYFQNEAQLEKSRLLSDRFSAERPKGSFSTLEIQRTEQGDSAMYLCASSLLLGAGANVLTFGAGSRLTVL.

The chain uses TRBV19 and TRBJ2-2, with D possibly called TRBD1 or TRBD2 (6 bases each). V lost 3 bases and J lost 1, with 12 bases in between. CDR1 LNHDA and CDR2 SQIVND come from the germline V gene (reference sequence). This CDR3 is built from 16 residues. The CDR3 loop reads CASSISRGLNTGELFF. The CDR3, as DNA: TGTGCCAGTAGTATCTCTCGGGGGCTGAACACCGGGGAGCTGTTTTTT.

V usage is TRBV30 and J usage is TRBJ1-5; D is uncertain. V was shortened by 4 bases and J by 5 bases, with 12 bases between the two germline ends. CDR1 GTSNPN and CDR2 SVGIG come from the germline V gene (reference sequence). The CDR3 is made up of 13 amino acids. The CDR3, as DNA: TGTGCCTGGAAGGACCACGGCCATCAGCCCCAGCATTTT. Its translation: CAWKDHGHQPQHF.

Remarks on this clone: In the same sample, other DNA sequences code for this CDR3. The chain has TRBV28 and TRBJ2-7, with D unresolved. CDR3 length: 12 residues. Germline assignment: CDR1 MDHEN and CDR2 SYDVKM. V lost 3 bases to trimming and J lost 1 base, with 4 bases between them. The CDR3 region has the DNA TGTGCCAGCAGTTTTCGGTCCTACGAGCAGTACTTC. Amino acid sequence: CASSFRSYEQYF.

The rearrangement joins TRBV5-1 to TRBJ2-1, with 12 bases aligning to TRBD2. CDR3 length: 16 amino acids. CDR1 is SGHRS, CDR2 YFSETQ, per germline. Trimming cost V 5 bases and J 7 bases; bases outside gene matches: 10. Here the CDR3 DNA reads TGCGCCAGCAGGCCTTTCCTAGCGGGAGGGCGGAATGAGCAGTTCTTC. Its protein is CASRPFLAGGRNEQFF.

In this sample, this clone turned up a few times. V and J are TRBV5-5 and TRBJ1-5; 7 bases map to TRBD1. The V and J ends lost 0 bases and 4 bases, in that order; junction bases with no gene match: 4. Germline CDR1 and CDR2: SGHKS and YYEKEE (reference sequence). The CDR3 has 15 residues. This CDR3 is CASSLAGTANQPQHF. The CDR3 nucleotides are TGTGCCAGCAGCTTGGCGGGGACAGCTAATCAGCCCCAGCATTTT.

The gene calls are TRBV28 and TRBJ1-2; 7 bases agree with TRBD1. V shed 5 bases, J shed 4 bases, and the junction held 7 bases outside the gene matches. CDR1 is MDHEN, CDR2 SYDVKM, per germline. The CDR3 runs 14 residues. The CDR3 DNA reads TGTGCCAGCAGTCTCTCAGACAGGGCCTATGGCTACACCTTC. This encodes CASSLSDRAYGYTF.

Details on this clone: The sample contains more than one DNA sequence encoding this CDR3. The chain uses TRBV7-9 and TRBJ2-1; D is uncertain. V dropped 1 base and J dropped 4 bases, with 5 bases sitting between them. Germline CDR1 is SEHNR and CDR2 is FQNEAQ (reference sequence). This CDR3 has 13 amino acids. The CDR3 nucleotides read TGTGCCAGCAGCTTAGGTCCATACAATGAGCAGTTCTTC. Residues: CASSLGPYNEQFF.

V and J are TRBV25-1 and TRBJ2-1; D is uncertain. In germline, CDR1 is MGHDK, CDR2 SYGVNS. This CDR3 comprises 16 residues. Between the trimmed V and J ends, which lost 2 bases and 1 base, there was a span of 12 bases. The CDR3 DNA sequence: TGTGCCAGCAGTGAAGGACGAATCAGTTCCTACAATGAGCAGTTCTTC. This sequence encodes CASSEGRISSYNEQFF.